Included here is one T cell receptor beta chain sequence, with context. Its specificity is unknown. The data stem from a study of T cell repertoires in cytomegalovirus infection. Study overall: Both recently identified HLA-C-restricted and well-studied HLA-B-restricted CMV epitopes were used in the study.

Study-wide findings and caveats: CMV carriers having the relevant HLA were flagged by cumulative public TCR beta family frequency.

TCRdb independently ran MiXCR on the reads; one entry per CDR3 protein. In the table there are a few hundred thousand distinct CDR3 sequences, about 39% of which are singletons. Between the trimmed V and J ends, which lost 6 bases and 2 bases, there was a span of 19 bases. This CDR3 has 17 amino acids. CDR1 is SGHTA and CDR2 is FQGNSA in the germline V gene. The receptor was derived from a human donor in good health (CMV status not recorded). Some clones in this sample may be carry-over from other donors' samples. This sample comprised cultured PBMCs, obtained from culture after CMV antigen stimulation. The V call is TRBV7-2, the J call TRBJ2-2, with a weak D call TRBD2 (7 bases). The CDR3 loop reads CASRGGGTAGNTGELFF. The DNA of the CDR3 is TGTGCCAGCAGAGGGGGGGGCACCGCTGGAAACACCGGGGAGCTGTTTTTT.